These 20 T cell receptor beta chains share one sample of origin, sequenced in a study of blood T cell repertoires in COVID-19. Generated by immunoSEQ multiplex PCR, the TCRdb table keeps only in-frame clones and is missing some. The sample includes some 50,000 clones, around 78% of them seen just once. The sample was peripheral blood. Source of these receptors: a human donor in a cohort sampled during active COVID-19.

This clone has only one observation. The V call is TRBV27, the J call TRBJ1-1; TRBD1 aligns across 8 bases. The germline V gene has CDR1 MNHEY and CDR2 SMNVEV (reference sequence). V lost 2 bases and J lost 0; bases outside the gene matches: 2. The CDR3 covers 15 residues. This CDR3 is CASSLQGALNTEAFF. The DNA for the CDR3 is TGTGCCAGCAGTTTACAGGGGGCTTTGAACACTGAAGCTTTCTTT.

The gene calls are TRBV11-2 and TRBJ2-7; 8 bases agree with TRBD2. V lost 5 bases, J lost 2 bases, and 8 bases stayed unmatched. Germline V gene data show CDR1 as SGHAT and CDR2 as FQNNGV. This CDR3 has 15 residues. The CDR3 is CASSVSGTEAYEQYF. CDR3 nucleotide sequence: TGTGCCAGCAGCGTTAGCGGGACGGAGGCCTACGAGCAGTACTTC.

The chain has TRBV9 and TRBJ2-7; possible D gene TRBD1, 5 bases. This CDR3 has 15 residues. Germline lookup yields CDR1 SGDLS and CDR2 YYNGEE. V was pared by 2 bases and J by 1 base, with 13 bases between. The chain's CDR3 is CASSVDRGGSYEQYF. The CDR3 nucleotides read TGTGCCAGCAGCGTCGACAGAGGCGGATCCTACGAGCAGTACTTC.

The V gene is TRBV12-3 or TRBV12-4, the J gene TRBJ2-3; a weak D match, TRBD2 (6 bases). Deletions cut 3 bases from V and 11 bases from J, with 15 bases between. The CDR3 length is 13 residues. CDR3 bases: TGTGCCAGCAGTTTCCGGTCTAGCGAGGAGCAGTATTTT. It is translated as CASSFRSSEEQYF.

In nucleotides, the CDR3 is TGTGCCAGCGAAAGGACAGTCTCCTACGAGCAGTACTTC. Amino acids: CASERTVSYEQYF. The V and J genes are TRBV6-5 and TRBJ2-7; the D gene is possibly TRBD1 (6 bases). The CDR3 is 13 amino acids. With 8 bases removed from V and 0 bases from J, the gap between germline ends came to 11 bases. The germline V gene has CDR1 MNHEY and CDR2 SVGAGI.

The count of this clone is one. The genes are TRBV27 and TRBJ2-7; no reliable D call. The V and J ends lost 2 bases and 7 bases respectively, with 12 bases between them. This CDR3 has 13 residues. The germline gives CDR1 MNHEY, CDR2 SMNVEV (reference sequence). This CDR3 is CASSLPGSREQYF. The CDR3 region has the DNA TGTGCCAGCAGTTTACCCGGGTCTCGGGAGCAGTACTTC.

This clone showed up just once. The chain uses TRBV7-6 and TRBJ2-1; possible D gene TRBD2, 5 bases. The CDR3 sequence is 13 residues long. Germline-derived CDR1 and CDR2 are SGHVS and FNYEAQ. The ends were cut back, 6 bases at V and 8 bases at J, with 14 bases in the middle. CDR3 coding DNA: TGTGCCAGCAGATCAGGAGGAGGCGATGAGCAGTTCTTC. It translates to CASRSGGGDEQFF.

The chain links TRBV27 to TRBJ1-3, with D possibly TRBD1 on 5 matching bases. The V end lost 6 bases, the J end lost 7 bases, and 16 bases lay between the germline ends. Germline V gene lookup returns CDR1 MNHEY and CDR2 SMNVEV (reference sequence). CDR3 length equals 14 residues. This CDR3 is CASSPDLGGNTIYF. CDR3 nucleotide sequence: TGTGCCAGCAGCCCTGACCTGGGGGGGAACACCATATATTTT.

The rearrangement joins TRBV27 to TRBJ2-7; 9 bases are a match to TRBD1. CDR3 length: 16 amino acids. V lost 7 bases and J lost 2; bases outside the gene matches: 12. CDR1 MNHEY and CDR2 SMNVEV come from the germline V gene (reference sequence). CDR3 nucleotides: TGTGCCAGCAACATCCCCCGGGACAGGGACACCTACGAGCAGTACTTC. Amino acids: CASNIPRDRDTYEQYF.

The chain uses TRBV18 and TRBJ2-7, with TRBD1 matching over 8 bases. Trimming at V came to 4 bases and at J to 6 bases, leaving 11 bases not matched to a gene. The germline V gene encodes CDR1 KGHSH and CDR2 LQKENI. This CDR3 region has 15 residues. The CDR3 loop reads CASSQIRTGFFEQYF. The CDR3 nucleotides read TGTGCCAGCTCACAAATAAGGACAGGGTTTTTCGAGCAGTACTTC.

The chain carries TRBV30 and TRBJ1-5; TRBD1 matches at 10 bases. V dropped 1 base and J dropped 5; count of bases not matched to a gene: 8. Per the germline V gene, CDR1 is GTSNPN and CDR2 is SVGIG (reference sequence). This CDR3 has 16 residues. CDR3 bases: TGTGCCTGGAGTGATAGGGACAGGGGCATTTATCAGCCCCAGCATTTT. It is translated as CAWSDRDRGIYQPQHF.

In this sample, this clone turned up once. The chain joins TRBV7-9 to TRBJ2-1, with D perhaps TRBD2 (6 bases). CDR1 and CDR2 (germline): SEHNR, FQNEAQ (reference sequence). The V end lost 6 bases, the J end lost 5 bases, and 11 bases lay between the germline ends. The CDR3 has 13 residues. The CDR3, as DNA: TGTGCCAGCAGACCGGGAGCCCACAATGAGCAGTTCTTC. This sequence encodes CASRPGAHNEQFF.

Concerning this clone itself: Other DNA sequences within the sample encode an identical CDR3. The chain has TRBV6-5 and TRBJ1-2; TRBD1 matches at 12 bases. CDR3 length equals 14 residues. The V segment lost 4 bases and the J segment 7 bases; nucleotides outside the gene matches: 4. Looked up from germline, CDR1 is MNHEY and CDR2 is SVGAGI. CDR3 in amino acids: CASSLGQGAGGYTF. The CDR3 DNA reads as TGTGCCAGCAGTTTGGGACAGGGGGCCGGTGGCTACACCTTC.

Only one count was recorded for this clone. J is TRBJ1-4 and V is TRBV7-9; 8 nucleotides line up with TRBD1. V lost 5 bases and J lost 6; bases outside the gene matches: 5. Germline CDR1 is SEHNR and CDR2 is FQNEAQ (reference sequence). The CDR3 loop spans 14 amino acids. CDR3 residues: CASSQTGVDEKLFF. The CDR3 DNA reads TGTGCCAGCAGCCAGACAGGGGTCGATGAAAAACTGTTTTTT.

The CDR3 is CASSVDRGHNSPLHF. The CDR3 DNA reads TGTGCCAGCAGCGTCGACAGGGGTCACAATTCACCCCTCCACTTT. The genes are TRBV7-2 and TRBJ1-6, with 8 nucleotides matching TRBD1. The CDR3 length is 15 residues. Germline values: CDR1 SGHTA, CDR2 FQGNSA. Germline trimming cut 5 bases from V and 7 bases from J; bases unmatched to any gene: 7.

This clone has only a few counts. The chain uses TRBV7-9 and TRBJ1-4, with D uncertain. CDR3 length: 14 residues. Looked up from germline, CDR1 is SEHNR and CDR2 is FQNEAQ (reference sequence). The V end was cut by 1 base, the J end by 7 bases, with 10 bases between. For the CDR3, the DNA is TGTGCCAGCAGCTTAGGACACCAGAGTGAAAAACTGTTTTTT. This translates into CASSLGHQSEKLFF.

This rearrangement joins TRBV20-1 to TRBJ1-6; D is uncertain. V was shortened by 3 bases and J by 6 bases, with 9 bases between the two germline ends. CDR1 and CDR2 (germline): DFQATT, SNEGSKA (reference sequence). This CDR3 comprises 13 residues. The CDR3 DNA sequence: TGCAGTGCTAGTAGAACAGTTAATTCACCCCTCCACTTT. Encoded protein: CSASRTVNSPLHF.

CDR3 sequence reads: CASSLGLGSRNEKLFF. As DNA, the CDR3 is TGTGCCAGCAGCTTGGGTCTAGGCAGCCGAAATGAAAAACTGTTTTTT. The gene calls are TRBV5-5 and TRBJ1-4; D gene unclear. CDR3 length equals 16 residues. V shed 0 bases and J shed 5 bases, with 14 bases lying between them. CDR1 is SGHKS and CDR2 is YYEKEE in the germline V gene (reference sequence).

The rearrangement uses TRBV9 and TRBJ2-7; TRBD2 agrees at 10 bases. Germline CDR1 and CDR2: SGDLS and YYNGEE. The ends lost 0 bases at V and 4 bases at J; junction bases unmatched: 7. This CDR3 contains 16 residues. The CDR3 spells CASSVGASGSTYEQYF. The CDR3, as DNA: TGTGCCAGCAGCGTAGGGGCTAGCGGGAGTACGTACGAGCAGTACTTC.

V and J are TRBV18 and TRBJ2-7, with 9 bases identical to TRBD2. In germline, CDR1 is KGHSH, CDR2 LQKENI. CDR3 length: 15 residues. Germline trimming cut 5 bases from V and 0 bases from J; bases unmatched to any gene: 5. CDR3 nucleotides: TGTGCCAGCTCAACAAGCGGGGGGACCTCCTACGAGCAGTACTTC. Amino acids: CASSTSGGTSYEQYF.